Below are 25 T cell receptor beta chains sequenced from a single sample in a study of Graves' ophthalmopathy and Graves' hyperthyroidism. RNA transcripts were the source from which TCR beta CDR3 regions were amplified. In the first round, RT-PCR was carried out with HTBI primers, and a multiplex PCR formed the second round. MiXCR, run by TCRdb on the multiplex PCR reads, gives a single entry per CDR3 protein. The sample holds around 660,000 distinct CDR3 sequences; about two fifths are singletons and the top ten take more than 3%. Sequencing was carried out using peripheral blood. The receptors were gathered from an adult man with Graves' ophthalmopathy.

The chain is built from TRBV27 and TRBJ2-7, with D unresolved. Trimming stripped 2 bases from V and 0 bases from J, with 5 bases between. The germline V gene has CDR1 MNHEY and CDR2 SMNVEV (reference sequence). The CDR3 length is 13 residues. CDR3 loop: CASSLMSSYEQYF. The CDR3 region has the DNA TGTGCCAGCAGTTTAATGAGCTCCTACGAGCAGTACTTC.

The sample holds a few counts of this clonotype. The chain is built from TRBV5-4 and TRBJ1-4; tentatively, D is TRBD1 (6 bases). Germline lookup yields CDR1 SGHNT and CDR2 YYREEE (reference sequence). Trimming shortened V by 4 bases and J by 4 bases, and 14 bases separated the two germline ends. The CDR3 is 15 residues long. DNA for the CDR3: TGTGCCAGCAGCCCCGGGGGGGGCCTTAATGAAAAACTGTTTTTT. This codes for CASSPGGGLNEKLFF.

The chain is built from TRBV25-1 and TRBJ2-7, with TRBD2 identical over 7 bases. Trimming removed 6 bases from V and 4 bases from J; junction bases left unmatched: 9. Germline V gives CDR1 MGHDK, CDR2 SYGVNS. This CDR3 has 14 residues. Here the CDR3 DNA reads TGTGCCAGCAGAGATGGAGGGAGGGGATACGAGCAGTACTTC. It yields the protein CASRDGGRGYEQYF.

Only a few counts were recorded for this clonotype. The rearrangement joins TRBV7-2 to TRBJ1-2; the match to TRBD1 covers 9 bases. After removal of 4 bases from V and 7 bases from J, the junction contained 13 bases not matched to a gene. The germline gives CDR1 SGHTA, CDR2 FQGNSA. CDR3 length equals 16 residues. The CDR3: CASSSNQQGARSGYTF. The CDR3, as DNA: TGTGCCAGCAGCTCAAACCAACAGGGGGCGCGCAGTGGCTACACCTTC. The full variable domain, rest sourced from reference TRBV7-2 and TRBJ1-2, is GAGVSQSPSNKVTEKGKDVELRCDPISGHTALYWYRQSLGQGLEFLIYFQGNSAPDKSGLPSDRFSAERTGGSVSTLTIQRTQQEDSAVYLCASSSNQQGARSGYTFGSGTRLTVV.

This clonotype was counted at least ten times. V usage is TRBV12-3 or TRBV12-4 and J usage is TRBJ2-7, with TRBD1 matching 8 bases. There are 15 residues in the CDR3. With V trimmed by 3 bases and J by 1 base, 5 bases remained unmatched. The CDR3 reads CASSFGQGSSYEQYF. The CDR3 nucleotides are TGTGCCAGCAGTTTCGGACAGGGTAGTTCCTACGAGCAGTACTTC.

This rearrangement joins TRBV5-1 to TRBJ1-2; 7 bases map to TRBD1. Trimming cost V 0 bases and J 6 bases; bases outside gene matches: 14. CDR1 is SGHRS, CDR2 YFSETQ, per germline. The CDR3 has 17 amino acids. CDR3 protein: CASSLAYDREVVDGYTF. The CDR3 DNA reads TGCGCCAGCAGCTTGGCCTACGACAGGGAAGTTGTCGATGGCTACACCTTC.

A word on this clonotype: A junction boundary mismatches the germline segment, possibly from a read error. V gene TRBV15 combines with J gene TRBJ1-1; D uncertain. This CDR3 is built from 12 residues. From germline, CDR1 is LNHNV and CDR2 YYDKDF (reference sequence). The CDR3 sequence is CATSREGMIAFF. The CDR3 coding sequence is TGTGCCACCAGCCGAGAAGGAATGATAGCTTTCTTT.

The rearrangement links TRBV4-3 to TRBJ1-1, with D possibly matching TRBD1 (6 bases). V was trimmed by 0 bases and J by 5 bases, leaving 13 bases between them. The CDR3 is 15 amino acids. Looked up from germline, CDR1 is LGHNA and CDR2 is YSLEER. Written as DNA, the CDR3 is TGCGCCAGCAGCCAAGATGGGGGGCTTGCGACTGAAGCTTTCTTT. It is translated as CASSQDGGLATEAFF.

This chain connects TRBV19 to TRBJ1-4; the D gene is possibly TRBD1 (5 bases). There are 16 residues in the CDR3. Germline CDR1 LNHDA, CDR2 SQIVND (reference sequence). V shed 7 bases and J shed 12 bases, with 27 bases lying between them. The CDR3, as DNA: TGTGCCAGTACTATTTTCTCCGGCAGCCTACCCAGGGAACTGTTTTTT. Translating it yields CASTIFSGSLPRELFF.

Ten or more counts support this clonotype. CDR3 in amino acids: CSARDSTNYGYTF. In nucleotides, the CDR3 is TGCAGTGCTAGAGATTCAACTAACTATGGCTACACCTTC. V and J are TRBV20-1 and TRBJ1-2, with D unresolved. The CDR3 spans 13 residues. CDR1 and CDR2 (germline): DFQATT, SNEGSKA (reference sequence). Trimming pared 0 bases from V and 0 bases from J, leaving 5 bases between.

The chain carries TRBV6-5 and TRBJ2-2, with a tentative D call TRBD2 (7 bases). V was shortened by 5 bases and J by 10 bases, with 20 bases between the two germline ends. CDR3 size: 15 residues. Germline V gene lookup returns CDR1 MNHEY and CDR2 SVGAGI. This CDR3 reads CASSPAQGGGLELFF. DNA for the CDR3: TGTGCCAGCAGTCCAGCTCAAGGGGGGGGGCTGGAGCTGTTTTTT.

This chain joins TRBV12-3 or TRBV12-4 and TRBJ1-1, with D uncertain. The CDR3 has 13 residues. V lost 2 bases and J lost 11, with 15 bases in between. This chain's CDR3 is CASSLTQVQRAFF. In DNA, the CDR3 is TGTGCCAGCAGTTTAACGCAGGTACAGCGGGCTTTCTTT.

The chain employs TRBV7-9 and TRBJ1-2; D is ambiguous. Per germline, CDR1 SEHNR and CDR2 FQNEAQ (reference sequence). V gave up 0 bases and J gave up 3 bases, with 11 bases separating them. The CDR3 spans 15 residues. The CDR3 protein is CASSLAGNVDYGYTF. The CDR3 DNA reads TGTGCCAGCAGCTTAGCAGGGAATGTGGACTATGGCTACACCTTC.

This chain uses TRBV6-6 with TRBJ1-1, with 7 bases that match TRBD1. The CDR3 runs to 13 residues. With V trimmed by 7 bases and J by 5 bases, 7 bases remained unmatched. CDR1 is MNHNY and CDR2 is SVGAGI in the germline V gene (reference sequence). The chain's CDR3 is CASMVRGVTEAFF. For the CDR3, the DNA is TGTGCCAGCATGGTCAGGGGGGTAACTGAAGCTTTCTTT.

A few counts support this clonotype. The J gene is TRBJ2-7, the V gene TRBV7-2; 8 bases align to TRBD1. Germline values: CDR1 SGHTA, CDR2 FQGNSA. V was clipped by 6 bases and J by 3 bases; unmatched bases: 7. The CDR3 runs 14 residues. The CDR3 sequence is CASSIRGPNYEQYF. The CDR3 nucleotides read TGTGCCAGCAGTATCAGGGGGCCAAACTACGAGCAGTACTTC. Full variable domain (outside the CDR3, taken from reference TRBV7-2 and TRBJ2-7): GAGVSQSPSNKVTEKGKDVELRCDPISGHTALYWYRQSLGQGLEFLIYFQGNSAPDKSGLPSDRFSAERTGGSVSTLTIQRTQQEDSAVYLCASSIRGPNYEQYFGPGTRLTVT.

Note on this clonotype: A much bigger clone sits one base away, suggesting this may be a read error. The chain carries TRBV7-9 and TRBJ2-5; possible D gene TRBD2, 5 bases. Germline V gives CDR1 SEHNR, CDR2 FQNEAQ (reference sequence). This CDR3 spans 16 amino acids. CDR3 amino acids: CASSWKRTAVGETQYF. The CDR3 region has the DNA TGCGCCAGCAGCTGGAAAAGGACTGCGGTCGGGGAGACCCAGTACTTC.

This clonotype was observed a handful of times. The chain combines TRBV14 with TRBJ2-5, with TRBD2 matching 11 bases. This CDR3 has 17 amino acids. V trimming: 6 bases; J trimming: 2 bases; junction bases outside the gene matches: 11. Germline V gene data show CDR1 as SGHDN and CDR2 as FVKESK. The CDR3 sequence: CASSYGLIAGGQETQYF. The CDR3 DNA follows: TGTGCCAGCAGTTACGGCCTGATAGCGGGGGGGCAAGAGACCCAGTACTTC.

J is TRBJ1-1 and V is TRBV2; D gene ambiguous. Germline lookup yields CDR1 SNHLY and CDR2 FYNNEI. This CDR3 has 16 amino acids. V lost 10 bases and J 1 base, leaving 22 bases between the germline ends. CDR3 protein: CATHKERARENTEAFF. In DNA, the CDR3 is TGTGCCACCCACAAAGAGAGGGCCCGGGAGAACACTGAAGCTTTCTTT. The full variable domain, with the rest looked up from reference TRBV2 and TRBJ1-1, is EPEVTQTPSHQVTQMGQEVILRCVPISNHLYFYWYRQILGQKVEFLVSFYNNEISEKSEIFDDQFSVERPDGSNFTLKIRSTKLEDSAMYFCATHKERARENTEAFFGQGTRLTVV.

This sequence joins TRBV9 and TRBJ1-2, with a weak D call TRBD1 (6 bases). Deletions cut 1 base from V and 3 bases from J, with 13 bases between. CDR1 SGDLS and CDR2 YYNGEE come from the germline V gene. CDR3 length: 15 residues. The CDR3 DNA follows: TGTGCCAGCAGCGTACAAGGACAGTCTGACTATGGCTACACCTTC. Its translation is CASSVQGQSDYGYTF. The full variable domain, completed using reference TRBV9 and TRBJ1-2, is DSGVTQTPKHLITATGQRVTLRCSPRSGDLSVYWYQQSLDQGLQFLIQYYNGEERAKGNILERFSAQQFPDLHSELNLSSLELGDSALYFCASSVQGQSDYGYTFGSGTRLTVV.

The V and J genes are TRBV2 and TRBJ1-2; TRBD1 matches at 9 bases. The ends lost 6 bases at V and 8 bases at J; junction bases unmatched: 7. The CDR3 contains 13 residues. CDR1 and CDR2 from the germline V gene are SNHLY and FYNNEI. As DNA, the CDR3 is TGTGCCAGCAGCCAACAGGGGGCGCGCGGCTACACCTTC. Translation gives CASSQQGARGYTF.

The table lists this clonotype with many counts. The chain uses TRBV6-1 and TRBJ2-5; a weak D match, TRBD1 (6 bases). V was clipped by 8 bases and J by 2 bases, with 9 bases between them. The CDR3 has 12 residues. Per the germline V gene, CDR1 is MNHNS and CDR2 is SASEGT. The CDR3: CASRTAQETQYF. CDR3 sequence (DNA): TGTGCCAGCCGGACAGCTCAAGAGACCCAGTACTTC.

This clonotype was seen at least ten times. The CDR3 DNA reads as TGTGCCAGCAACCCACAGGGAGTCGAAAACACCATATATTTT. As protein: CASNPQGVENTIYF. The V gene is TRBV2, the J gene TRBJ1-3; the D gene is possibly TRBD1 (6 bases). V shed 7 bases and J shed 6 bases, with 16 bases lying between them. The CDR3 contains 14 residues. CDR1 SNHLY and CDR2 FYNNEI come from the germline V gene.

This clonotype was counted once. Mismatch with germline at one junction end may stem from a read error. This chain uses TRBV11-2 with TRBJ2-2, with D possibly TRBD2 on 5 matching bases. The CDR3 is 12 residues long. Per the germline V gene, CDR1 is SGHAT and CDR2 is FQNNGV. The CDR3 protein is CASSRNTGKLFF. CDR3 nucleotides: TGTGCCAGCAGCCGGAACACCGGGAAGCTGTTTTTT.

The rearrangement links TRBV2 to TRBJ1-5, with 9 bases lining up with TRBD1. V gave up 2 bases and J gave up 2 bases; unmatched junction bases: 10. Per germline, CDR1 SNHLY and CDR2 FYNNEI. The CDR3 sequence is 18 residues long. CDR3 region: CASSETNFRDRGNQPQHF. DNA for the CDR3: TGTGCCAGCAGTGAAACCAACTTCCGGGACAGGGGCAATCAGCCCCAGCATTTT.

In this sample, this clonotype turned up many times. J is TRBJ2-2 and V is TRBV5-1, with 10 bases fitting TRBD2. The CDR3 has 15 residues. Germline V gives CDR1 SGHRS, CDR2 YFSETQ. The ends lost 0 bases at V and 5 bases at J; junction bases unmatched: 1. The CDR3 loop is CASSLGTSGTGELFF. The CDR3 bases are TGCGCCAGCAGCTTGGGGACTAGCGGTACCGGGGAGCTGTTTTTT.